This T cell receptor (beta chain) is from a study of T cell repertoires in cytomegalovirus infection. Study context: Both CMV infection and a matching HLA type were indicated by public TCR beta signatures.

Via MiXCR, TCRdb re-called the reads, giving one row per CDR3 protein. The sample shows more than 200,000 distinct CDR3 sequences, around 8.7% of them seen only once. The study's findings and limits: Clonotypes of TCR beta that were HLA-C-restricted and CMV-specific dominated the ex vivo response. Accumulated public TCR beta family frequency recognized individuals carrying CMV together with the relevant HLA.

The length of the CDR3 is 12 residues. Looked up from germline, CDR1 is MNHEY and CDR2 is SMNVEV (reference sequence). V shed 6 bases and J 7 bases; nucleotides not matched to a gene: 5. This clonotype was observed at least ten times. Its specificity is unknown. The chain couples TRBV27 to TRBJ1-1; 7 bases fit TRBD1. The sample taken for sequencing was PBMCs. This TCR came from a human donor in good health (CMV status not recorded). Some clones in this sample may be carry-over from other donors' samples. In nucleotides, the CDR3 is TGTGCCAGCAGCCGACAGGGTGATGAAGCTTTCTTT. Translating it yields CASSRQGDEAFF.